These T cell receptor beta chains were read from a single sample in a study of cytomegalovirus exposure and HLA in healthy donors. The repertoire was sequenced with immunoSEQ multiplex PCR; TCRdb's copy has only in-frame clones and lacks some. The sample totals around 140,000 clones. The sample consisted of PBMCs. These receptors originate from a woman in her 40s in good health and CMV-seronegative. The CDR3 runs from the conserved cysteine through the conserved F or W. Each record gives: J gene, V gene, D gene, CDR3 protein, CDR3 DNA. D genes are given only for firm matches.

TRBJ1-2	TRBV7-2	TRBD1	CAIEGAVNYGYTF	TGTGCCATCGAGGGGGCCGTTAACTATGGCTACACCTTC
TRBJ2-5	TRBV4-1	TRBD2	CASSQGRLAGVETQYF	TGCGCCAGCAGCCAAGGGCGGCTAGCGGGGGTGGAGACCCAGTACTTC
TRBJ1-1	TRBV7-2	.	CASSLQGLGTEAFF	TGTGCCAGCAGCTTACAGGGTTTAGGGACTGAAGCTTTCTTT
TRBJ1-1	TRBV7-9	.	CASSLAAGDTEAFF	TGTGCCAGCAGCTTAGCGGCGGGGGACACTGAAGCTTTCTTT
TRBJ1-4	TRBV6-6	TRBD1	CASSKGQGEKLFF	TGTGCCAGCAGTAAGGGACAGGGGGAAAAACTGTTTTTT
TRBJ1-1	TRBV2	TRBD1	CASSETQGALNTEAFF	TGTGCCAGCAGTGAGACACAGGGGGCCCTAAACACTGAAGCTTTCTTT
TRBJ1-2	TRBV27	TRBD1	CASSLSRGDGYTF	TGTGCCAGCAGTCTTTCCAGGGGGGATGGCTACACCTTC
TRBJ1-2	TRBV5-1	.	CASRQTRVLNYGYTF	TGCGCCAGCAGGCAGACTAGGGTACTAAACTATGGCTACACCTTC
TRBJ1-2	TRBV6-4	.	CASRDGAGYGYTF	TGTGCCAGCAGGGATGGGGCCGGGTATGGCTACACCTTC
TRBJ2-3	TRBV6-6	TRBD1	CASSYFGQAPADTQYF	TGTGCCAGCAGTTACTTTGGACAGGCCCCCGCAGATACGCAGTATTTT
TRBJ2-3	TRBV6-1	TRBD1	CASRVGQGTDTQYF	TGTGCCAGCAGGGTGGGACAGGGAACAGATACGCAGTATTTT
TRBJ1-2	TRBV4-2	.	CASSQEGRSYGYTF	TGTGCCAGCAGCCAGGAGGGACGGAGCTATGGCTACACCTTC
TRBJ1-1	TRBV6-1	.	CASRGGREVTEAFF	TGTGCCAGCAGGGGAGGCAGGGAGGTCACTGAAGCTTTCTTT
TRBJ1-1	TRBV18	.	CASSPSSMNTEAFF	TGTGCCAGCTCACCTAGCTCCATGAACACTGAAGCTTTCTTT
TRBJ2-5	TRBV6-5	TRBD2	CASSRAPSGQETQYF	TGTGCCAGCAGTCGCGCTCCTAGCGGACAAGAGACCCAGTACTTC
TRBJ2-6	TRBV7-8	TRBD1	CASSLSPQGASGANVLTF	TGTGCCAGCAGCTTATCCCCCCAGGGGGCTAGTGGGGCCAACGTCCTGACTTTC
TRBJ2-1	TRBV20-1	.	CSARLLDYGFF	TGCAGTGCTAGGCTACTAGACTATGGGTTCTTC
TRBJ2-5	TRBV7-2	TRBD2	CASSLALGTSGGETQYF	TGTGCCAGCAGCTTAGCGCTCGGGACTAGCGGGGGCGAGACCCAGTACTTC
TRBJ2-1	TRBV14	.	CASSFRFSSHNEQFF	TGTGCCAGCAGCTTCCGGTTTAGCTCCCACAATGAGCAGTTCTTC
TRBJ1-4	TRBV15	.	CATNLGRGEKLFF	TGTGCCACCAACTTGGGGAGAGGGGAAAAACTGTTTTTT
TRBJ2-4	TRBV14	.	CASSQIAGAPQENIQYF	TGTGCCAGCAGCCAGATTGCGGGGGCCCCACAGGAAAACATTCAGTACTTC
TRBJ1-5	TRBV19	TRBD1	CASRGGQVDNQPQHF	TGTGCCAGTAGAGGTGGACAGGTCGATAATCAGCCCCAGCATTTT
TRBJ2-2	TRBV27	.	CASSPQGPGAGELFF	TGTGCCAGCAGTCCCCAGGGGCCTGGGGCCGGGGAGCTGTTTTTT
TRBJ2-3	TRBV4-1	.	CASSSGSTDTQYF	TGCGCCAGCAGCTCGGGGTCCACAGATACGCAGTATTTT
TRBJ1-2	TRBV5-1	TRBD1	CASSFGQGGGYTF	TGCGCCAGCAGCTTTGGACAGGGCGGGGGCTACACCTTC
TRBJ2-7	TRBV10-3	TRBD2	CAISESGLADYEQYF	TGTGCCATCAGTGAGTCAGGACTAGCTGACTACGAGCAGTACTTC
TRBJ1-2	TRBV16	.	CASSQGEGGYTF	TGTGCCAGCAGCCAGGGAGAGGGTGGCTACACCTTC
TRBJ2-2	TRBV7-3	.	CASSLGSKAGELFF	TGTGCCAGCAGCTTGGGGAGTAAGGCCGGGGAGCTGTTTTTT
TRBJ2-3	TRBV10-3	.	CASRGGESTDTQYF	TGTGCCAGCCGGGGCGGGGAGAGCACAGATACGCAGTATTTT
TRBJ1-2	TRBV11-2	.	CASSFGGNYGYTF	TGTGCCAGCAGCTTTGGGGGGAACTATGGCTACACCTTC
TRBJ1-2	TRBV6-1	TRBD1	CASSESPTGDGYTF	TGTGCCAGCAGTGAATCCCCCACAGGGGACGGCTACACCTTC
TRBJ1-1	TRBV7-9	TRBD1	CASSSGTGAPNTEAFF	TGTGCCAGCAGCTCGGGGACAGGGGCCCCGAACACTGAAGCTTTCTTT
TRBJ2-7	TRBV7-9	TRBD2	CASSSKGLGRSYEQYF	TGTGCCAGCAGCTCGAAAGGACTAGGTCGCTCCTACGAGCAGTACTTC
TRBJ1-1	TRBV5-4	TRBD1	CASSLDRGRPGGTEAFF	TGTGCCAGCAGCTTGGACAGGGGGAGGCCTGGGGGCACTGAAGCTTTCTTT
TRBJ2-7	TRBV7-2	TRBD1	CASSLGRGSYEQYF	TGTGCCAGCAGCTTAGGCAGGGGGTCATACGAGCAGTACTTC
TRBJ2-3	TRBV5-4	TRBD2	CASQTSGGARDTQYF	TGTGCCAGTCAGACTAGCGGGGGGGCGAGGGATACGCAGTATTTT
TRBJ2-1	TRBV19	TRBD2	CASSIPGLDEQFF	TGTGCCAGTAGTATACCCGGACTAGATGAGCAGTTCTTC
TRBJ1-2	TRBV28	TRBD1	CGHGQVDGYTF	TGTGGGCATGGACAGGTCGACGGCTACACCTTC
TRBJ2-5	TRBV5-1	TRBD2	CASSSIAGRETQYF	TGCGCCAGCAGCTCTATAGCGGGGAGGGAGACCCAGTACTTC
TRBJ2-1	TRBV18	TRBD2	CASSPQLAGGNNEQFF	TGTGCCAGCTCACCCCAACTAGCGGGGGGAAATAATGAGCAGTTCTTC
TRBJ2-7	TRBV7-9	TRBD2	CASSPGEGFHEQYF	TGTGCCAGCAGCCCGGGGGAGGGATTCCACGAGCAGTACTTC
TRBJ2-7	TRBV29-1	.	CSVSRTVLNSYEQYF	TGCAGCGTTTCCCGGACAGTACTTAACTCCTACGAGCAGTACTTC
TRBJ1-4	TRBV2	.	CASRGQPEKLFF	TGTGCCAGCAGAGGACAGCCCGAAAAACTGTTTTTT
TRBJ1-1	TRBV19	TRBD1	CASSRTGVNTEAFF	TGTGCCAGTAGTCGGACAGGGGTGAACACTGAAGCTTTCTTT
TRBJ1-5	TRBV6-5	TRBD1	CASKKTGGDQPQHF	TGTGCCAGCAAAAAGACAGGGGGCGATCAGCCCCAGCATTTT
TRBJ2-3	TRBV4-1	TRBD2	CASSMGVSGGRTDTQYF	TGCGCCAGCAGCATGGGGGTGAGCGGGGGACGCACAGATACGCAGTATTTT
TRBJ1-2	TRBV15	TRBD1	CATSMRQGGHYGYTF	TGTGCCACCAGCATGCGACAGGGCGGGCACTATGGCTACACCTTC
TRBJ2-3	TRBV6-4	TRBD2	CASSDATSGADTQYF	TGTGCCAGCAGTGACGCCACTAGCGGGGCAGATACGCAGTATTTT
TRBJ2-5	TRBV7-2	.	CASSLGLGAQETQYF	TGTGCCAGCAGCTTGGGCCTAGGGGCTCAAGAGACCCAGTACTTC
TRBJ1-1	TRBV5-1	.	CASSPGVAGPEAFF	TGCGCCAGCAGTCCCGGGGTTGCCGGACCCGAAGCTTTCTTT
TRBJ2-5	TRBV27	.	CASSLSGPRETQYF	TGTGCCAGCAGTTTATCGGGGCCGCGGGAGACCCAGTACTTC
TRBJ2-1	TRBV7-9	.	CASSPGSNEQFF	TGTGCCAGCAGCCCGGGGTCCAATGAGCAGTTCTTC
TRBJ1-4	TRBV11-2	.	CASSMSGWEKLFF	TGTGCCAGCAGTATGAGCGGGTGGGAAAAACTGTTTTTT